The sequence of this TCR beta chain was determined in a study of T cell repertoires in cytomegalovirus infection. TCRdb re-called the reads through MiXCR, storing one row per CDR3 protein. The repertoire has around 500,000 distinct CDR3 sequences, about 39% of them found once; the top ten carry just under 45%. The CDR3 has 14 amino acids. Looked up from germline, CDR1 is MNHGY and CDR2 is SAAAGT. V lost 6 bases to trimming and J lost 5 bases, with 14 bases between them. Of note for this clonotype: What it recognizes is unknown.

J is TRBJ1-5 and V is TRBV6-8; TRBD1 might be the D (5 bases). The TCR was taken from a human donor in good health (CMV status not recorded). Some clones in this sample may be carry-over from other donors' samples. Specimen: cultured PBMCs, collected from culture after CMV antigen stimulation. CDR3 sequence (DNA): TGTGCCAGCAGCCCTATGTGGGGGGATCAGCCCCAGCATTTT. It is translated as CASSPMWGDQPQHF.